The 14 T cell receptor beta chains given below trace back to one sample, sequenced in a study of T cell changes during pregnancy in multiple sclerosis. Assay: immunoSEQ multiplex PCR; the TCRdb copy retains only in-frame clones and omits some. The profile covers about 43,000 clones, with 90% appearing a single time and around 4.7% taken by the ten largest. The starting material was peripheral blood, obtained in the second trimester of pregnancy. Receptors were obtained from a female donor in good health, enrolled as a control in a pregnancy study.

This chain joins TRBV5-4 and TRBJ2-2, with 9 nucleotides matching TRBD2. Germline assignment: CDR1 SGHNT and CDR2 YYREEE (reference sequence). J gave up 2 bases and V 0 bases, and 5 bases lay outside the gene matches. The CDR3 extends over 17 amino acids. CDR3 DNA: TGTGCCAGCAGCTTGGTGCCTAGCGGGGTTAACACCGGGGAGCTGTTTTTT. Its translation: CASSLVPSGVNTGELFF.

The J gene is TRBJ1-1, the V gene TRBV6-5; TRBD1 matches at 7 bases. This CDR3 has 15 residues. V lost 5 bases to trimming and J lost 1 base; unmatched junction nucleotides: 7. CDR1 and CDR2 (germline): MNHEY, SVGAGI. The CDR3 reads CASSPLDRANTEAFF. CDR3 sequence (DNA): TGTGCCAGCAGTCCTTTAGACAGGGCGAACACTGAAGCTTTCTTT.

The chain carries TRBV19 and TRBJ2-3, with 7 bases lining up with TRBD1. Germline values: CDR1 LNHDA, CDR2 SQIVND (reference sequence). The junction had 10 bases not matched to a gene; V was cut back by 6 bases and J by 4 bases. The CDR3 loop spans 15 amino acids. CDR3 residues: CASSRGQNFPDTQYF. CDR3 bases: TGTGCCAGTAGCAGGGGACAGAACTTCCCAGATACGCAGTATTTT.

The CDR3 nucleotides read TGTGCCAGTAGGGGACTAGCGGGGGGGGACCCCCAGTACTTC. This gives the protein CASRGLAGGDPQYF. V gene TRBV19 combines with J gene TRBJ2-5; 16 bases agree with TRBD2. The junction had 4 bases not matched to a gene; V was cut back by 6 bases and J by 9 bases. CDR3 length equals 14 residues. Germline V gene data show CDR1 as LNHDA and CDR2 as SQIVND (reference sequence).

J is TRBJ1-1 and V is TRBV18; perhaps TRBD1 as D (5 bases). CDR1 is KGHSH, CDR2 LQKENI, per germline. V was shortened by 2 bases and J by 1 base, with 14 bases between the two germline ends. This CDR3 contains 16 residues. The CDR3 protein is CASSPGLGVRNTEAFF. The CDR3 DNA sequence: TGTGCCAGCTCACCAGGTTTAGGGGTGCGGAACACTGAAGCTTTCTTT.

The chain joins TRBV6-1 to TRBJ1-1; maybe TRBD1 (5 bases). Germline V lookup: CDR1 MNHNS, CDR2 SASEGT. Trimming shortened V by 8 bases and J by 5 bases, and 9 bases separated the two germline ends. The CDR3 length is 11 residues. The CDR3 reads CASVRGTEAFF. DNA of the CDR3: TGTGCCAGCGTACGGGGGACTGAAGCTTTCTTT.

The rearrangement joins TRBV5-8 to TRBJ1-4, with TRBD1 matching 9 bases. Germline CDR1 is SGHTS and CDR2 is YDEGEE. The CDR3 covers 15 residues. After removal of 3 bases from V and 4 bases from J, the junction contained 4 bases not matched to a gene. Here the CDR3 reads CASSSGQGNNEKLFF. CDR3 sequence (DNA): TGTGCCAGCAGCTCCGGACAGGGGAATAATGAAAAACTGTTTTTT.

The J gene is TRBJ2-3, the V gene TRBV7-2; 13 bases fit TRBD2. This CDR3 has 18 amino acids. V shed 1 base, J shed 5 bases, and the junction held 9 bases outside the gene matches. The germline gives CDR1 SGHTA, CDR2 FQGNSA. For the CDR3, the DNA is TGTGCCAGCAGCTTAGGGGGACTAGCGGGGCCCCGGGGAGATACGCAGTATTTT. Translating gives CASSLGGLAGPRGDTQYF.

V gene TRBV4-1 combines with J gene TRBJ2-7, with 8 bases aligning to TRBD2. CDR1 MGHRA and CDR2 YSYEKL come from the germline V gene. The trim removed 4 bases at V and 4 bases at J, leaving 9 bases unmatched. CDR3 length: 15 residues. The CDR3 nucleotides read TGCGCCAGCAGCCGGGCGGGGGGCACGACGTACGAGCAGTACTTC. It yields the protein CASSRAGGTTYEQYF.

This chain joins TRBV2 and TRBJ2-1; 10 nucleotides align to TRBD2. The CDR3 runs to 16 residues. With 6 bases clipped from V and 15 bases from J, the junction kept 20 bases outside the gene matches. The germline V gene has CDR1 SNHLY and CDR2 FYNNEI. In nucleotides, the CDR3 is TGTGCCAGCAGCGAGAGACTAGCGGGCATTAATATGGGCCGGTTCTTC. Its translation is CASSERLAGINMGRFF.

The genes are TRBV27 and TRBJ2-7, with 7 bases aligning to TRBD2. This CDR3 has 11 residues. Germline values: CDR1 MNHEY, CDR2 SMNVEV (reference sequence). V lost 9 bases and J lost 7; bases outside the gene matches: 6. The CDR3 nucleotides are TGTGCCAGTGGGGGGGTCGGAGAGCAGTACTTC. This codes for CASGGVGEQYF.

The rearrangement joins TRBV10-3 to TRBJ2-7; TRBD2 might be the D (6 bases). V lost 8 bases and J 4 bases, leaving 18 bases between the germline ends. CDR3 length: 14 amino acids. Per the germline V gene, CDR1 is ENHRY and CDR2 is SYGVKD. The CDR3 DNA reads TGTGCCATCGGTAACGGGGGATACTCGTACGAGCAGTACTTC. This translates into CAIGNGGYSYEQYF.

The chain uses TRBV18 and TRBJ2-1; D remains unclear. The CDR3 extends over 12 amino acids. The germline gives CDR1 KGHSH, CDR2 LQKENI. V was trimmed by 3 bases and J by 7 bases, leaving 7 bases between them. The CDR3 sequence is CASSPLVNEQFF. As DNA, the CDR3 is TGTGCCAGCTCACCCTTAGTGAATGAGCAGTTCTTC.

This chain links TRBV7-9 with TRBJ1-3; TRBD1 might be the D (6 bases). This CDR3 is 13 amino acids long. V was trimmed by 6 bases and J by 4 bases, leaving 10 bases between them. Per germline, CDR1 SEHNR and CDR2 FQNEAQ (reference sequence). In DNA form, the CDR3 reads TGTGCCAGCAGGCTTGGGGGCGGAAACACCATATATTTT. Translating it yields CASRLGGGNTIYF.